Listed here are 19 T cell receptor beta chains from one sample, sequenced in a study of T-cell reconstitution after alpha-beta-depleted transplantation in children. As it was prepared, the TCRbeta library received unique molecular identifiers. TCRdb reanalysed the PCR reads using MiXCR and keeps one entry per CDR3 protein. The repertoire holds under 60,000 distinct CDR3 sequences, with approximately 6.1% as singletons. The sequences come from PBMCs, mostly from graft donor cells, collected 60 days after TCRalphabeta/CD19-depleted stem cell transplant. The receptors here all came from a female patient aged 2 to 10 who had a stem cell transplant for aplastic anemia, so the T cells may come from the graft donor.

In its sample, this clonotype was seen many times. The chain joins TRBV20-1 to TRBJ2-7, with 11 bases matching TRBD1. CDR1 is DFQATT and CDR2 is SNEGSKA in the germline V gene (reference sequence). This CDR3 has 14 amino acids. Unmatched junction bases numbered 2, after V lost 1 base and J lost 3 bases. The CDR3 nucleotides read TGCAGTGCTAGAGGAGGGACAGGGGGCTACGAGCAGTACTTC. This sequence encodes CSARGGTGGYEQYF.

This clonotype was seen repeatedly, ten times or more. The chain employs TRBV14 and TRBJ2-2; possibly TRBD1 for D (6 bases). The V end was cut by 4 bases, the J end by 5 bases, with 11 bases between. The CDR3 extends over 14 amino acids. The germline gives CDR1 SGHDN, CDR2 FVKESK. Written as DNA, the CDR3 is TGTGCCAGCAGCCCATACAGGGAGACCGGGGAGCTGTTTTTT. Its protein product is CASSPYRETGELFF.

The chain recombines TRBV19 with TRBJ2-1; maybe TRBD2 (6 bases). Germline CDR1 is LNHDA and CDR2 is SQIVND (reference sequence). V lost 4 bases to trimming and J lost 7 bases, with 11 bases between them. This CDR3 is built from 13 residues. The CDR3: CASSTGLRNEQFF. The CDR3 DNA reads TGTGCCAGTAGTACGGGACTTCGAAATGAGCAGTTCTTC.

The chain is built from TRBV28 and TRBJ1-4, with 7 bases aligning to TRBD1. Germline trimming cut 3 bases from V and 3 bases from J; bases unmatched to any gene: 4. This CDR3 has 15 residues. CDR1 MDHEN and CDR2 SYDVKM come from the germline V gene. The CDR3 loop reads CASSLAGGANEKLFF. The CDR3 nucleotides read TGTGCCAGCAGTTTGGCAGGGGGGGCTAATGAAAAACTGTTTTTT. Variable domain in full (rest from reference TRBV28 and TRBJ1-4): DVKVTQSSRYLVKRTGEKVFLECVQDMDHENMFWYRQDPGLGLRLIYFSYDVKMKEKGDIPEGYSVSREKKERFSLILESASTNQTSMYLCASSLAGGANEKLFFGSGTQLSVL.

This clonotype is termed large (0.1 to 1%). The chain carries TRBV20-1 and TRBJ2-2, with TRBD1 identical over 9 bases. The CDR3 is 14 residues long. After removal of 5 bases from V and 7 bases from J, the junction contained 8 bases not matched to a gene. Germline CDR1 DFQATT, CDR2 SNEGSKA (reference sequence). As DNA, the CDR3 is TGCAGTGCTGGTCCGGGACAGGGAGGCGGGGAGCTGTTTTTT. Residues: CSAGPGQGGGELFF.

In this sample, this clonotype turned up many times. The genes are TRBV10-3 and TRBJ1-2, with D perhaps TRBD1 (5 bases). Germline V gene data show CDR1 as ENHRY and CDR2 as SYGVKD. Trimming stripped 4 bases from V and 8 bases from J, with 11 bases between. CDR3 length: 12 amino acids. Here the CDR3 DNA reads TGTGCCATCAGTGCCAGGGATTACGGCTACACCTTC. Protein: CAISARDYGYTF.

This clonotype was seen more than once but under ten times. The genes are TRBV7-8 and TRBJ2-1, with 9 bases that match TRBD2. The CDR3 totals 14 residues. After removal of 6 bases from V and 6 bases from J, the junction contained 6 bases not matched to a gene. CDR1 is SGHVS, CDR2 FQNEAQ, per germline. The CDR3 nucleotides read TGTGCCAGCAGTTGGCGGGGGGGCGGCAATGAGCAGTTCTTC. This translates into CASSWRGGGNEQFF.

This clonotype occurred many times. The rearrangement uses TRBV5-1 and TRBJ2-3; D ambiguous. CDR1 is SGHRS and CDR2 is YFSETQ in the germline V gene. V dropped 0 bases and J dropped 4 bases, with 9 bases sitting between them. This CDR3 region has 14 residues. The CDR3 region is CASSLDRVADTQYF. Written as DNA, the CDR3 is TGCGCCAGCAGCTTGGACAGAGTAGCAGATACGCAGTATTTT.

This clonotype was detected ten times or more. The chain combines TRBV5-1 with TRBJ2-1, with a tentative D call TRBD2 (11 bases). The CDR3 loop spans 19 amino acids. Germline lookup yields CDR1 SGHRS and CDR2 YFSETQ. V lost 0 bases, J lost 2 bases, and 21 bases lay in between. CDR3 in amino acids: CASSLGTGGLAVAYNEQFF. Here the CDR3 DNA reads TGCGCCAGCAGCTTGGGGACAGGGGGACTAGCGGTAGCCTACAATGAGCAGTTCTTC.

This clonotype was recorded many times. The chain employs TRBV28 and TRBJ2-7; no clear D. The CDR3 has 10 residues. Trimming took 10 bases from V and 6 from J, leaving 10 bases between them. The V gene's germline CDR1 is MDHEN and CDR2 SYDVKM. The CDR3 protein is CATGRREQYF. CDR3 in DNA: TGTGCCACTGGGCGACGCGAGCAGTACTTC.

This clonotype was counted at least ten times. The chain uses TRBV5-1 and TRBJ2-3; 9 nucleotides align to TRBD1. With 7 bases clipped from V and 6 bases from J, the junction kept 12 bases outside the gene matches. Per germline, CDR1 SGHRS and CDR2 YFSETQ. The CDR3 runs to 15 residues. The CDR3 DNA reads as TGCGCCAGCCGACCGGGACAGGGAGGGTCCGATACGCAGTATTTT. This gives the protein CASRPGQGGSDTQYF.

This clonotype was recorded at least ten times. CDR3 sequence: CASSVVPQADTQYF. DNA for the CDR3: TGTGCCAGCAGCGTAGTTCCCCAGGCAGATACGCAGTATTTT. The chain recombines TRBV9 with TRBJ2-3, with unresolved D. The germline V gene has CDR1 SGDLS and CDR2 YYNGEE. The CDR3 runs to 14 residues. Trimming took 0 bases from V and 4 from J, leaving 9 bases between them.

The chain carries TRBV5-1 and TRBJ2-7; 13 nucleotides line up with TRBD2. The J segment lost 4 bases and the V segment lost 0 bases, leaving 7 bases of the junction unmatched. Germline CDR1 SGHRS, CDR2 YFSETQ. The CDR3 consists of 17 residues. In nucleotides, the CDR3 is TGCGCCAGCAGCTTGGAGCCACTAGCGGGAGGGCCATACGAGCAGTACTTC. As protein: CASSLEPLAGGPYEQYF.

Many counts were recorded for this clonotype. The V call is TRBV28, the J call TRBJ1-2, with TRBD1 matching over 7 bases. Germline lookup yields CDR1 MDHEN and CDR2 SYDVKM. The V and J ends lost 4 bases and 8 bases, in that order; junction bases with no gene match: 7. The CDR3 totals 13 residues. The CDR3 loop is CASSWGQPGGYTF. DNA of the CDR3: TGTGCCAGCAGTTGGGGACAGCCAGGAGGCTACACCTTC.

This clonotype was recorded at least ten times. J is TRBJ2-3 and V is TRBV12-3 or TRBV12-4; 14 bases are shared with TRBD2. J gave up 4 bases and V 5 bases, and 2 bases lay outside the gene matches. The CDR3 has 15 residues. In DNA, the CDR3 is TGTGCCAGCAGTAGACTAGCGGGGGGGGCAGATACGCAGTATTTT. It encodes CASSRLAGGADTQYF.

This clonotype was picked up a small number of times. The J gene is TRBJ2-7, the V gene TRBV3-1, with a tentative D call TRBD1 (6 bases). The V gene lost 3 bases and the J gene lost 5 bases, with 17 bases spanning the gap. The V gene's germline CDR1 is LGHDT and CDR2 YNNKEL (reference sequence). There are 15 residues in the CDR3. The CDR3 DNA sequence: TGTGCCAGCAGCCATGGACAGCAGGGCCGCGACGAGCAGTACTTC. Translation: CASSHGQQGRDEQYF.

This clonotype was detected ten times or more. V is TRBV20-1 and J is TRBJ2-7; TRBD1 matches at 7 bases. Trimming cost V 6 bases and J 2 bases; bases outside gene matches: 7. CDR3 length equals 13 residues. Germline V gene lookup returns CDR1 DFQATT and CDR2 SNEGSKA (reference sequence). The CDR3 sequence is CSALGQGAYEQYF. CDR3 bases: TGCAGTGCCCTAGGTCAGGGGGCCTACGAGCAGTACTTC.

Many counts were recorded for this clonotype. The chain links TRBV28 to TRBJ2-6; D gene unclear. The V gene's germline CDR1 is MDHEN and CDR2 SYDVKM. CDR3 length: 13 amino acids. The germline V and J ends were trimmed by 5 bases and 4 bases, with 6 bases remaining between them. CDR3 region: CASSPAGANVLTF. CDR3 sequence (DNA): TGTGCCAGCAGTCCGGCCGGGGCCAACGTCCTGACTTTC.

This chain joins TRBV7-9 and TRBJ1-1; TRBD1 might be the D (6 bases). Germline lookup yields CDR1 SEHNR and CDR2 FQNEAQ (reference sequence). The V gene lost 3 bases and the J gene lost 5 bases, with 13 bases spanning the gap. The CDR3 length is 14 residues. The CDR3 nucleotides read TGTGCCAGCAGCTTCCAACAGGGAAAAACTGAAGCTTTCTTT. It encodes CASSFQQGKTEAFF.